This TCR beta chain was retrieved from a study of CD8 T cells in ankylosing spondylitis. Study results and caveats: Among TCR beta sequences, a motif of several highly homologous variants appeared characteristic of ankylosing spondylitis blood. Reportedly, matched ankylosing spondylitis synovial fluid was significantly enriched for disease-linked clones.

This CDR3 is 15 amino acids long. Looked up from germline, CDR1 is LGHNA and CDR2 is YNFKEQ. The V gene lost 2 bases and the J gene lost 6 bases, with 15 bases spanning the gap. It was by quantitative 5'-RACE with molecular barcodes that TCR beta libraries were made. One entry per CDR3 protein, called by TCRdb with MiXCR from the 5' RACE reads. This sample yields more than 500,000 distinct CDR3 sequences, of which about 5.7% are seen a single time; approximately 3.5% belongs to the top ten. Many counts were recorded for this clonotype. The antigen remains undetermined. The chain recombines TRBV4-2 with TRBJ2-3, with D possibly TRBD2 on 7 matching bases. What was sequenced was blood, either unsorted or a sorted T cell fraction (not recorded which). The clonotype comes from a male donor with ankylosing spondylitis. The CDR3 spells CASSQFEGGVDTQYF. CDR3 in DNA: TGTGCCAGCAGCCAATTTGAGGGGGGGGTGGATACGCAGTATTTT.